This passage covers 28 T cell receptor beta chains from one sample sequenced in a study of blood T cells in healthy people across ages. Sample-barcoded 5' priming and a J-beta primer mix drove a second PCR of about 7 to 12 cycles. TCRdb passed the 5' RACE reads through MiXCR, listing each CDR3 protein once. Here the sample spans about 1,000,000 distinct CDR3 sequences, around 43% being singletons. The specimen sequenced was blood. These receptors were collected from a woman aged 55-69 years in good health.

The chain recombines TRBV9 with TRBJ2-4; TRBD1 matches 10 bases. CDR1 and CDR2 (germline): SGDLS, YYNGEE. The CDR3 has 16 amino acids. J lost 2 bases, V lost 3 bases, and 5 bases had no gene match. The CDR3 is CASSAPGQGTKNIQYF. The CDR3 nucleotides read TGTGCCAGCAGCGCCCCGGGACAGGGGACCAAAAACATTCAGTACTTC.

The chain carries TRBV12-3 or TRBV12-4 and TRBJ2-5; tentatively, D is TRBD2 (6 bases). The last part of the DNA fits TRBJ2-7 better; the J call may be wrong. The CDR3 has 13 residues. The CDR3 coding sequence is TGTGCCAGCAGTGTATCGGGGGAGCCCGAGCAGTACTTC. Translated: CASSVSGEPEQYF.

This clonotype was counted only a few times. The rearrangement joins TRBV29-1 to TRBJ2-1, with 11 bases lining up with TRBD1. V gave up 2 bases and J gave up 5 bases; unmatched junction bases: 5. Germline V gene data show CDR1 as SQVTM and CDR2 as ANQGSEA. The CDR3 is made up of 15 amino acids. CDR3 coding DNA: TGCAGCGTTGAAAGGGGACAGGGGGGGAACAATGAGCAGTTCTTC. Amino acid sequence: CSVERGQGGNNEQFF.

The chain is built from TRBV24-1 and TRBJ1-2, with D unresolved. The V and J ends lost 2 bases and 2 bases respectively, with 14 bases between them. CDR1 is KGHDR and CDR2 is SFDVKD in the germline V gene. The CDR3 has 16 amino acids. CDR3 bases: TGTGCCACCAGTGATTCTGAACAAAGGGTGAACTATGGCTACACCTTC. Translation gives CATSDSEQRVNYGYTF.

The chain couples TRBV12-3 or TRBV12-4 to TRBJ2-4, with 8 nucleotides matching TRBD1. The CDR3 spans 15 residues. V lost 3 bases to trimming and J lost 3 bases; unmatched junction nucleotides: 4. CDR3 nucleotide sequence: TGTGCCAGCAGTTTTTTACAGGGGGACAAAAACATTCAGTACTTC. Its protein product is CASSFLQGDKNIQYF.

V and J are TRBV28 and TRBJ2-2; D is ambiguous. V lost 5 bases and J lost 2, with 24 bases in between. The germline gives CDR1 MDHEN, CDR2 SYDVKM. This CDR3 has 19 residues. The CDR3: CASSLGRRVLLSNTGELFF. The DNA of the CDR3 is TGTGCCAGCAGTCTCGGCAGAAGAGTCCTCCTCTCCAACACCGGGGAGCTGTTTTTT.

There are a few counts of this clonotype. V is TRBV7-2 and J is TRBJ2-7; TRBD1 might be the D (6 bases). Per the germline V gene, CDR1 is SGHTA and CDR2 is FQGNSA. Between the trimmed V and J ends, which lost 5 bases and 4 bases, there was a span of 15 bases. The CDR3 extends over 14 amino acids. CDR3 sequence: CASSGRWGPYEQYF. DNA of the CDR3: TGTGCCAGCAGCGGACGTTGGGGGCCTTACGAGCAGTACTTC.

The chain is built from TRBV11-2 and TRBJ1-3, with 7 bases aligning to TRBD1. Per the germline V gene, CDR1 is SGHAT and CDR2 is FQNNGV. V gave up 5 bases and J gave up 8 bases; unmatched junction bases: 6. The CDR3 is 13 residues long. CDR3 DNA: TGTGCCAGCAGCCTGGGACAGTTTGACACCATATATTTT. Protein: CASSLGQFDTIYF.

The rearrangement links TRBV20-1 to TRBJ1-2; D gene ambiguous. Looked up from germline, CDR1 is DFQATT and CDR2 is SNEGSKA (reference sequence). The germline V and J ends were trimmed by 0 bases and 4 bases, with 12 bases remaining between them. CDR3 size: 14 residues. Here the CDR3 reads CSARDHMGLYGYTF. The DNA of the CDR3 is TGCAGTGCTAGAGATCATATGGGCCTCTATGGCTACACCTTC.

The gene calls are TRBV5-1 and TRBJ2-5; 12 bases match TRBD2. In germline, CDR1 is SGHRS, CDR2 YFSETQ. V gave up 5 bases and J gave up 2 bases; unmatched junction bases: 7. The length of the CDR3 is 16 residues. CDR3 nucleotides: TGCGCCAGCAGACACCTGACTAGCGGGGGTCAAGAGACCCAGTACTTC. Translating it yields CASRHLTSGGQETQYF.

This chain joins TRBV6-5 and TRBJ2-5; 9 bases map to TRBD2. Trimming took 2 bases from V and 0 from J; bases not matched to a gene: 10. Per germline, CDR1 MNHEY and CDR2 SVGAGI. The CDR3 runs to 18 residues. CDR3 bases: TGTGCCAGCAGTTACGGGGGGGGAACTAGCGGGTACCAAGAGACCCAGTACTTC. This translates into CASSYGGGTSGYQETQYF.

Turning to this clonotype: Likely a read error: the CDR3 ends without its conserved phenylalanine or tryptophan. The V gene is TRBV4-2, the J gene TRBJ2-1; D not resolved. The CDR3 consists of 13 residues. V lost 4 bases and J 4 bases, leaving 8 bases between the germline ends. Germline CDR1 reads LGHNA; CDR2 reads YNFKEQ. The CDR3 is CASSPSEYNEQFY. CDR3 DNA sequence: TGTGCCAGCAGCCCGAGCGAGTACAATGAGCAGTTCTAC.

This clonotype has more than one count but fewer than ten. The chain carries TRBV27 and TRBJ2-1; D possibly matches TRBD1 or TRBD2 (5 bases each). CDR1 and CDR2 (germline): MNHEY, SMNVEV (reference sequence). The length of the CDR3 is 16 residues. The V and J ends lost 7 bases and 0 bases respectively, with 16 bases between them. The CDR3 protein is CASISLEGSSYNEQFF. Written as DNA, the CDR3 is TGTGCCAGCATAAGCTTAGAGGGGTCCTCCTACAATGAGCAGTTCTTC.

The genes are TRBV5-1 and TRBJ2-7; the match to TRBD1 covers 7 bases. V was clipped by 4 bases and J by 2 bases; unmatched bases: 9. CDR3 length: 15 residues. Germline loops: CDR1 SGHRS, CDR2 YFSETQ. The CDR3 spells CASSMTGKRAYEQYF. The CDR3 bases are TGCGCCAGCAGCATGACAGGGAAGAGAGCCTACGAGCAGTACTTC.

This clonotype has just one count. This chain uses TRBV27 with TRBJ2-7; 8 nucleotides line up with TRBD2. The J call may be wrong; the DNA end is better matched by TRBJ2-5. Germline V gene lookup returns CDR1 MNHEY and CDR2 SMNVEV (reference sequence). The CDR3 has 14 amino acids. This CDR3 reads CASSLREGGETQYF. The CDR3 DNA reads as TGTGCCAGCAGTTTACGGGAGGGAGGCGAGACCCAGTACTTC.

The gene calls are TRBV12-3 or TRBV12-4 and TRBJ2-7; TRBD2 might be the D (5 bases). Trimming stripped 8 bases from V and 3 bases from J, with 11 bases between. This CDR3 has 12 amino acids. The CDR3 nucleotides read TGTGCCAGCGGGAGAATAAACTACGAGCAGTACTTC. It yields the protein CASGRINYEQYF.

There are a few counts of this clonotype. This sequence joins TRBV3-1 and TRBJ2-1, with 11 bases matching TRBD2. Trimming took 0 bases from V and 3 from J; bases not matched to a gene: 10. Germline loops: CDR1 LGHDT, CDR2 YNNKEL (reference sequence). The CDR3 has 19 amino acids. The DNA for the CDR3 is TGTGCCAGCAGCCAAGATAGGCTAGCGGGAGGTCCGCTCTACAATGAGCAGTTCTTC. Translation gives CASSQDRLAGGPLYNEQFF.

The V call is TRBV14, the J call TRBJ2-7; D is ambiguous. V lost 5 bases and J 2 bases, leaving 13 bases between the germline ends. The CDR3 consists of 14 residues. Germline V gives CDR1 SGHDN, CDR2 FVKESK. CDR3 residues: CASSTRSLPYEQYF. The DNA for the CDR3 is TGTGCCAGCAGCACACGGTCCTTGCCCTACGAGCAGTACTTC.

This clonotype has just a few counts. CDR3 loop: CAISESFRTGRGYTF. The CDR3 DNA reads as TGTGCCATCAGTGAGTCCTTCCGGACAGGTCGTGGCTACACCTTC. The chain combines TRBV10-3 with TRBJ1-2; 7 bases fit TRBD1. The CDR3 sequence is 15 residues long. V gave up 0 bases and J gave up 7 bases; unmatched junction bases: 8. Germline V gene sequence: CDR1 ENHRY, CDR2 SYGVKD.

This clonotype has a single count. The conserved final phenylalanine or tryptophan is absent from the CDR3, which likely points to a read error. This sequence joins TRBV9 and TRBJ2-5, with D perhaps assigned TRBD1 or TRBD2 (5 bases each). CDR1 and CDR2 (germline): SGDLS, YYNGEE. This CDR3 spans 16 amino acids. Trimming shortened V by 0 bases and J by 2 bases, and 14 bases separated the two germline ends. The CDR3 loop reads CASSVEGASRQETQYI. In DNA form, the CDR3 reads TGTGCCAGCAGCGTAGAAGGGGCTAGCAGACAAGAGACCCAGTACATC.

This chain connects TRBV7-8 to TRBJ1-5, with 8 bases fitting TRBD1. Looked up from germline, CDR1 is SGHVS and CDR2 is FQNEAQ. The CDR3 length is 15 residues. The J segment lost 7 bases and the V segment lost 0 bases, leaving 5 bases of the junction unmatched. The CDR3 region is CASSLARGPGQPQHF. In DNA form, the CDR3 reads TGTGCCAGCAGCTTAGCCAGGGGGCCGGGGCAGCCCCAGCATTTT.

In this sample, this clonotype turned up a few times. The CDR3 DNA follows: TGCGCCAGCAGCCAAGACGGGGACTACCCCTACGAGCAGTACTTC. Translation gives CASSQDGDYPYEQYF. J is TRBJ2-7 and V is TRBV4-1, with 7 bases fitting TRBD2. The length of the CDR3 is 15 residues. Germline values: CDR1 MGHRA, CDR2 YSYEKL. Germline trimming cut 0 bases from V and 2 bases from J; bases unmatched to any gene: 4.

This chain uses TRBV20-1 with TRBJ2-7; TRBD2 matches 10 bases. With V trimmed by 0 bases and J by 2 bases, 1 base remained unmatched. The CDR3 consists of 14 residues. Germline CDR1 DFQATT, CDR2 SNEGSKA (reference sequence). The CDR3 spells CSARDLAGAYEQYF. DNA for the CDR3: TGCAGTGCTAGAGATCTAGCGGGGGCCTACGAGCAGTACTTC.

The chain has TRBV6-1 and TRBJ2-4; the D gene is possibly TRBD2 (5 bases). Germline V CDR1 and CDR2: MNHNS, SASEGT. V lost 2 bases and J lost 0, with 17 bases in between. This CDR3 is built from 18 residues. The CDR3 sequence: CASSESGLTSLAKNIQYF. The CDR3 nucleotides read TGTGCCAGCAGTGAATCGGGCCTCACTAGTCTAGCCAAAAACATTCAGTACTTC.

The chain couples TRBV20-1 to TRBJ1-2, with 8 bases that match TRBD1. The V and J ends lost 1 base and 4 bases, in that order; junction bases with no gene match: 5. The CDR3 has 14 amino acids. CDR1 is DFQATT and CDR2 is SNEGSKA in the germline V gene (reference sequence). The CDR3 sequence is CSARGDRPLYGYTF. As DNA, the CDR3 is TGCAGTGCTAGAGGGGACAGGCCTCTCTATGGCTACACCTTC.

This rearrangement joins TRBV9 to TRBJ1-1; 7 nucleotides align to TRBD1. This CDR3 is built from 14 residues. Germline loops: CDR1 SGDLS, CDR2 YYNGEE. After removal of 3 bases from V and 4 bases from J, the junction contained 6 bases not matched to a gene. This CDR3 reads CASSDNRGGTEAFF. The CDR3 DNA is TGTGCCAGCAGCGATAACAGGGGAGGCACTGAAGCTTTCTTT.

This clonotype was observed a few times. The chain combines TRBV7-9 with TRBJ2-7; D is perhaps TRBD1 (6 bases). V shed 5 bases and J shed 3 bases, with 17 bases lying between them. There are 15 residues in the CDR3. CDR1 and CDR2 from the germline V gene are SEHNR and FQNEAQ (reference sequence). The CDR3 region has the DNA TGTGCCAGCAGCCACCTCTGGGGCAGGGGCTACGAGCAGTACTTC. This sequence encodes CASSHLWGRGYEQYF.

This clonotype has a handful of counts. This rearrangement joins TRBV11-2 to TRBJ2-7; a possible D gene is TRBD2 (6 bases). V lost 6 bases and J 3 bases, leaving 18 bases between the germline ends. The length of the CDR3 is 15 residues. Germline-derived CDR1 and CDR2 are SGHAT and FQNNGV. The CDR3 coding sequence is TGTGCCAGCAGACCTGGGCGGGGTAGAAACTACGAGCAGTACTTC. Amino acid sequence: CASRPGRGRNYEQYF.